The TCR beta chain described here comes from a study of OX40 agonist ivuxolimab in advanced cancers. For the study at large: Patient treatment consisted of intravenous ivuxolimab administration every 2 weeks at 0.01 to 10 mg/kg.

On this clone itself: The antigen is not known.

Study findings and constraints: By week 6 at 0.1 to 3.0 mg/kg, blood CD4+ and CD8+ T cells had expanded clonally.

Profiling relied on immunoSEQ multiplex PCR, and the TCRdb table lists in-frame clones only, not all of them. The data contain approximately 82,000 clones, approximately 85% of them singletons. The V and J ends lost 5 bases and 2 bases respectively, with 6 bases between them. Germline V gene data show CDR1 as LNHDA and CDR2 as SQIVND (reference sequence). The CDR3 is 12 amino acids. The receptor was isolated from an adult with an advanced solid tumor such as melanoma, head and neck, liver or kidney cancer. Sample: CD4+ or CD8+ T cells sorted from blood, taken in a trial of the OX40 agonist ivuxolimab. The chain links TRBV19 to TRBJ1-1; D is unclear. CDR3 loop: CASSFRNTEAFF. Here the CDR3 DNA reads TGTGCCAGTAGTTTCAGAAACACTGAAGCTTTCTTT.